The clone carrying this T cell receptor beta chain was counted only a few times. Its antigen is currently unknown. Any gene name here is a mouse gene name. Read sequence stops 4 residues before the CDR3 end, and the germline J gene provides the missing end. Other DNA sequences in the sample encode the same CDR3. The sample originates from a study of CD8+ T cells in alopecia areata. Study at large: Graft recipients were approximately 6-10-week-old female C3H/HeJ mice, and donor skin originated from approximately 6-13-month-old C3H/HeJ mice with spontaneous alopecia.

General study points: Among patients, TCR sharing was less clear than in mice, a difference possibly due in part to HLA diversity in the patient population. Sequencing of scalp tissue also captures the resident alphabeta T cells of normal skin. Especially in alopecia totalis/universalis, lesional scalp showed greater clonality than normal scalp did.

Using CD4, CD8alpha, NKG2D, NKG2ACE and other markers, pooled cutaneous lymph node cells were sorted. The ends lost 1 base at V and 1 base at J; junction bases unmatched: 4. Germline CDR1 reads GKSSPN; CDR2 reads SITVG. The CDR3 has 16 residues. RNA extraction was followed by reverse transcription into cDNA, which acted as the sequencing template. Sequencing used immunoSEQ multiplex PCR; TCRdb keeps in-frame clones, though not all of them. There are 290,000 or so clones in the sample, none observed a single time. The rearrangement uses TRBV31 and TRBJ2-1, with TRBD2 matching over 10 bases. The sequence was collected from a C3H/HeJ mouse with alopecia areata. For this strain, the MHC haplotype corresponds to H2-k. The sequenced material came from CD4+ T cells sorted from a lymph node. CDR3 DNA, as far as it was read: TGTGCCTGGAGTCCACGACTGGGGGGAAACTATGCT. This translates into CAWSPRLGGNYA. In full, the CDR3 is CAWSPRLGGNYAEQFF.